The clone carrying this T cell receptor (beta chain) was detected once. TCRdb's table, derived via immunoSEQ multiplex PCR, lists solely in-frame clones and lacks some. Here the sample spans 13,000 or so clones, approximately 95% being singletons. The CDR3 spans 13 residues. V lost 5 bases, J lost 7 bases, and 3 bases stayed unmatched. Germline V gene lookup returns CDR1 KGHSH and CDR2 LQKENI. This record comes from a study of T cell changes during pregnancy in multiple sclerosis. The sample in question was peripheral blood, obtained in the second trimester of pregnancy. This chain links TRBV18 with TRBJ1-4; the match to TRBD1 covers 8 bases. This clonotype was sampled from a female donor in good health, enrolled as a control in a pregnancy study. CDR3 residues: CASSTQGAEKLFF. The CDR3 DNA reads as TGTGCCAGCTCAACTCAGGGGGCTGAAAAACTGTTTTTT.